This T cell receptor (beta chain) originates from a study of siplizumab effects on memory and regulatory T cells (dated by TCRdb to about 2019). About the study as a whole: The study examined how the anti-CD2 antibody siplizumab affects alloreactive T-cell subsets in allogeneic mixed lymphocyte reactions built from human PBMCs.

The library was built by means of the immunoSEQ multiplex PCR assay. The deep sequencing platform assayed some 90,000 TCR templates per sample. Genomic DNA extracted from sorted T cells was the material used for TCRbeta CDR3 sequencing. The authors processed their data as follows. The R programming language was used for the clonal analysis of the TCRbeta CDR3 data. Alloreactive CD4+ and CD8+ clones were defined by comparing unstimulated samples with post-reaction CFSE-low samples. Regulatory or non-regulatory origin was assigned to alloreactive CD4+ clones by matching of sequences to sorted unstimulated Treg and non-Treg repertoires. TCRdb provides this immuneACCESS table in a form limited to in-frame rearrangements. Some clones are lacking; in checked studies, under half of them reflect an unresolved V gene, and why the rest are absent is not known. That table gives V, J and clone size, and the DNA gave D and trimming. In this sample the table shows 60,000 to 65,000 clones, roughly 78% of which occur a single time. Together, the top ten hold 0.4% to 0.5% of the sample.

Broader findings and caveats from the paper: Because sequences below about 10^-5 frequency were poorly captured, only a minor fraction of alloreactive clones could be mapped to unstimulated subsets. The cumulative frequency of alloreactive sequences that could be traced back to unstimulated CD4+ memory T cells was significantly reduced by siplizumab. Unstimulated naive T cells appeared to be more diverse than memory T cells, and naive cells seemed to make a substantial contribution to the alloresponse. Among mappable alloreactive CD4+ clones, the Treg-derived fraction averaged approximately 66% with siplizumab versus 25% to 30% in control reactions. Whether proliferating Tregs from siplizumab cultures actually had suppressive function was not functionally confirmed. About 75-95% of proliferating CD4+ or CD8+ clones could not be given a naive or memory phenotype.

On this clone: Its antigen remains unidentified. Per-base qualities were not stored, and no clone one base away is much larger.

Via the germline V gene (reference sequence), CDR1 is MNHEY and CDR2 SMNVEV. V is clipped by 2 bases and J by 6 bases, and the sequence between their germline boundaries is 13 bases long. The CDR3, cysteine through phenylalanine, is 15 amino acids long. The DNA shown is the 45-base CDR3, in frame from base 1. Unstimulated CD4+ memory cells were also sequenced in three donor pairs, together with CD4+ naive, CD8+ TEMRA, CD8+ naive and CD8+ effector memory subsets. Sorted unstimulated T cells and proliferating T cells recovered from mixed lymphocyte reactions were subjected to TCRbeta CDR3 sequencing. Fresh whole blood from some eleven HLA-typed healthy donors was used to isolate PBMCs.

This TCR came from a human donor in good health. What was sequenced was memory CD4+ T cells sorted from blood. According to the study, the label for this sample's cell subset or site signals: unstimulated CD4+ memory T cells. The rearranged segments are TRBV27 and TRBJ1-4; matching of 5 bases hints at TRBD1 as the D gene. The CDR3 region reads CASSLRRQGHEKLFF. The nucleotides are TGTGCCAGCAGTTTAAGGCGGCAGGGACATGAAAAACTGTTTTTT.